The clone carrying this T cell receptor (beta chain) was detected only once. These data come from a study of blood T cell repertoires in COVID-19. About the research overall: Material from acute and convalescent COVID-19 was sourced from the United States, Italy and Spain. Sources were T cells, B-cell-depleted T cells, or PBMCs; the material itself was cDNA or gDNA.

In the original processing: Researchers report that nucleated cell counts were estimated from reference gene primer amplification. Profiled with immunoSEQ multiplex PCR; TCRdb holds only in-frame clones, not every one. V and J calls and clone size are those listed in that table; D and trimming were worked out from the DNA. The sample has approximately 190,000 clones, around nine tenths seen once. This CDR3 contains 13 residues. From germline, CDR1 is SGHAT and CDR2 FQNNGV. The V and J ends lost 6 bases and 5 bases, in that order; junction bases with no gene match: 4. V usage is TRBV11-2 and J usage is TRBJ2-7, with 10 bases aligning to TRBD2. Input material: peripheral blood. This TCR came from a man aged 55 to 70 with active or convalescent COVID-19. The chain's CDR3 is CASSKTSGHEQYF. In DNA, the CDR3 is TGTGCCAGCAGTAAGACTAGCGGGCACGAGCAGTACTTC.